Shown below are 2 T cell receptor beta chains from a single sample sequenced in a study of HIV-infected patients and healthy controls. Alpha and beta constant-region primers primed reverse transcription of about 470 ng RNA. Alpha and beta chain libraries were made separately by chain-specific third strand synthesis with multiplexing indices. TCRdb re-called the 5' RACE reads with MiXCR, one entry per CDR3 protein. Found here are some 7,000 distinct CDR3 sequences, 8% to 13% of them singletons; the top ten hold approximately 18%. Antiretroviral therapy had run roughly three months, about 14 weeks, before follow-up blood collection. All unsorted peripheral T cells were captured because whole blood was used without fractionation. Sequencing used blood, obtained during antiretroviral therapy. These receptors all stem from an adult with HIV infection.

This clonotype was seen ten or more times. The CDR3 nucleotides are TGCGCCAGCAGCCTACAGGGATTGGAGACCCAGTACTTC. Translating it yields CASSLQGLETQYF. J is TRBJ2-5 and V is TRBV10-2, with D possibly matching TRBD1 (6 bases). Germline CDR1 reads WSHSY; CDR2 reads SAAADI. This CDR3 comprises 13 residues. V gave up 6 bases and J gave up 5 bases, with 13 bases separating them.

This clonotype is medium-sized (0.01 to 0.1%) within its sample. The rearrangement uses TRBV7-2 and TRBJ2-1; D is ambiguous. The CDR3 totals 14 residues. Trimming removed 1 base from V and 7 bases from J, with 11 bases in between. Germline V gene lookup returns CDR1 SGHTA and CDR2 FQGNSA. CDR3 region: CASSLGPSTNEQFF. For the CDR3, the DNA is TGTGCCAGCAGCTTAGGTCCCAGCACTAATGAGCAGTTCTTC.